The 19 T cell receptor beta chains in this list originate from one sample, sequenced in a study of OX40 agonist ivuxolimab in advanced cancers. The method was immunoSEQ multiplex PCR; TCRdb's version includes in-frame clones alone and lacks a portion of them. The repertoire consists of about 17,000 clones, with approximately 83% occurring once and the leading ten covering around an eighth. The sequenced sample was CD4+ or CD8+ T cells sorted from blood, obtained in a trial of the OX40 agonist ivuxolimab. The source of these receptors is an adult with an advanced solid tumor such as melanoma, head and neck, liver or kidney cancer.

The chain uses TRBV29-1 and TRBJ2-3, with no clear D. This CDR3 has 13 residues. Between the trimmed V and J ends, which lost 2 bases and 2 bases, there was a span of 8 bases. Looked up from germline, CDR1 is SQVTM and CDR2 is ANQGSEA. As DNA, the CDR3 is TGCAGCGTTGAAACGGAGATCACAGATACGCAGTATTTT. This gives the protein CSVETEITDTQYF.

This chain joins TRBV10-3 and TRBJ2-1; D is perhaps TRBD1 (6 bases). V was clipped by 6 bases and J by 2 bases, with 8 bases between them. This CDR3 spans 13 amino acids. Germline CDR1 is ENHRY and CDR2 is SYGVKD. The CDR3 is CAISGQPYNEQFF. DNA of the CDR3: TGTGCCATCAGCGGACAGCCCTACAATGAGCAGTTCTTC.

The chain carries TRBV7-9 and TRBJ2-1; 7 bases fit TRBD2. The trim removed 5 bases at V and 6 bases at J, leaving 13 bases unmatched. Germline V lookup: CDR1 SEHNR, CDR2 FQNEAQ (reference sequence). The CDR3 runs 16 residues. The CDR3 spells CASSRNEGREANEQFF. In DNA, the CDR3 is TGTGCCAGCAGCCGCAATGAGGGGAGGGAGGCCAATGAGCAGTTCTTC.

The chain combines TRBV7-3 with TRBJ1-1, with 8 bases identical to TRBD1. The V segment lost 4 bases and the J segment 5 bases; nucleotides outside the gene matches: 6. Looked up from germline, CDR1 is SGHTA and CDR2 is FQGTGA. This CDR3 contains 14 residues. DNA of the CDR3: TGTGCCAGCAGCTCAGGGGGCATGGTGACTGAAGCTTTCTTT. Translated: CASSSGGMVTEAFF.

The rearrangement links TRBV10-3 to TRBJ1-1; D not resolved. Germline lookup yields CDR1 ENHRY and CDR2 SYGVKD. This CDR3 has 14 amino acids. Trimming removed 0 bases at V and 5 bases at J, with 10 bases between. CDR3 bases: TGTGCCATCAGTGAGTCGGGTTTGCGTACTGAAGCTTTCTTT. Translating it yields CAISESGLRTEAFF.

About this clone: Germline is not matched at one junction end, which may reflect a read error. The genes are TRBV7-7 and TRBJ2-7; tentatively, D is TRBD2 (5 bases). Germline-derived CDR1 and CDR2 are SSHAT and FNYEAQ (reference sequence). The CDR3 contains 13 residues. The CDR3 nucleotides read TGTGCTAGCAGCTTACTACTAGGCGAAGAGCAGTACTTC. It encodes CASSLLLGEEQYF.

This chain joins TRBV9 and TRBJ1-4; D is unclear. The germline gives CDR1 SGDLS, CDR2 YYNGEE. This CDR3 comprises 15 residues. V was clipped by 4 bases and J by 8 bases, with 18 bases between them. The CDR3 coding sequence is TGTGCCAGCAGCCCCCTCGGAGAGCGGTGGGAAAAACTGTTTTTT. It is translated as CASSPLGERWEKLFF. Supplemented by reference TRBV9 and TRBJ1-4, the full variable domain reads DSGVTQTPKHLITATGQRVTLRCSPRSGDLSVYWYQQSLDQGLQFLIQYYNGEERAKGNILERFSAQQFPDLHSELNLSSLELGDSALYFCASSPLGERWEKLFFGSGTQLSVL.

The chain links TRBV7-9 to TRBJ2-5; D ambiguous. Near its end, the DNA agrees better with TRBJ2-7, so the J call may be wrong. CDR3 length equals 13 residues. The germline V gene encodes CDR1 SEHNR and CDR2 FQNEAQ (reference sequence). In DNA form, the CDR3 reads TGTGCCAGCAGCTTAACGATCTCCTACGAGCAGTACTTC. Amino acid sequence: CASSLTISYEQYF.

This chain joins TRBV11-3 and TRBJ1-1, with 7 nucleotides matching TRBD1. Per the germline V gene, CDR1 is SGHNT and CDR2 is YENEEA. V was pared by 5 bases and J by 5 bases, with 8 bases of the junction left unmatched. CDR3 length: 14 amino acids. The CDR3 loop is CASSPRQGSTEAFF. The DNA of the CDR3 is TGTGCCAGCAGCCCTAGACAGGGCTCGACTGAAGCTTTCTTT.

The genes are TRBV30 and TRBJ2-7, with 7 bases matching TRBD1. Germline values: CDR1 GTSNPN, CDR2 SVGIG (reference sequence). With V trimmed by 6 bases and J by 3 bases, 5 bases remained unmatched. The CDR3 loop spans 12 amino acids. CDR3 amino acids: CACLGQNYEQYF. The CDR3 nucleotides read TGTGCCTGTTTGGGACAGAACTACGAGCAGTACTTC. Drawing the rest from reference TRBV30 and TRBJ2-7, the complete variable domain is SQTIHQWPATLVQPVGSPLSLECTVEGTSNPNLYWYRQAAGRGLQLLFYSVGIGQISSEVPQNLSASRPQDRQFILSSKKLLLSDSGFYLCACLGQNYEQYFGPGTRLTVT.

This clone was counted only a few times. The CDR3 DNA reads as TGTGCCAGCAGTTCTAGCGGCACAGATACGCAGTATTTT. This gives the protein CASSSSGTDTQYF. This chain uses TRBV6-4 with TRBJ2-3; a weak D match, TRBD2 (6 bases). V gave up 5 bases and J gave up 1 base, with 7 bases separating them. The CDR3 is made up of 13 amino acids. Germline V gene sequence: CDR1 MRHNA, CDR2 SNTAGT.

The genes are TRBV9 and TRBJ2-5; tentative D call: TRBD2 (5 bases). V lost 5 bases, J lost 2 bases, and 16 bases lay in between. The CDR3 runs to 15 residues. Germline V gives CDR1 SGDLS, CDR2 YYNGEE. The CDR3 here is CASRPGRAPQETQYF. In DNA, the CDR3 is TGTGCCAGCAGGCCCGGGCGGGCCCCACAAGAGACCCAGTACTTC.

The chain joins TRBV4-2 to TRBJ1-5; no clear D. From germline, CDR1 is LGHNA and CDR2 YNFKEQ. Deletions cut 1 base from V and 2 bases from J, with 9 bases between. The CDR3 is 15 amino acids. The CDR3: CASSQGAPGNQPQHF. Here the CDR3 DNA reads TGTGCCAGCAGCCAAGGGGCGCCGGGCAATCAGCCCCAGCATTTT.

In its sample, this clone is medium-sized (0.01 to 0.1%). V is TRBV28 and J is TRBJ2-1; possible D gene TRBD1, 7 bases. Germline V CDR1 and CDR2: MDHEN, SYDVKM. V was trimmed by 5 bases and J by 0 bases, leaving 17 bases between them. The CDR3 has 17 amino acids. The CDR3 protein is CASSPPSGGFSYNEQFF. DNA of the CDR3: TGTGCCAGCAGTCCCCCATCAGGGGGGTTCTCCTACAATGAGCAGTTCTTC.

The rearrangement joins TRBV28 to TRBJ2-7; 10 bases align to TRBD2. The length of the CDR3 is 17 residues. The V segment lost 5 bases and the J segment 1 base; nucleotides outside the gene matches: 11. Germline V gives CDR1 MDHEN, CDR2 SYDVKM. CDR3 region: CASSPTIERGGSYEQYF. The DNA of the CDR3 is TGTGCCAGCAGTCCGACAATCGAGCGGGGGGGATCCTACGAGCAGTACTTC.

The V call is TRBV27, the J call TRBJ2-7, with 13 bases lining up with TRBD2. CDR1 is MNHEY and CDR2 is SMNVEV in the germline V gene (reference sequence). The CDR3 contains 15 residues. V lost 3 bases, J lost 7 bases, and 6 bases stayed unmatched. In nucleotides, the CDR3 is TGTGCCAGCAGTTTCTGGACTAGCGGGAGAGGTGAGCAGTACTTC. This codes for CASSFWTSGRGEQYF.

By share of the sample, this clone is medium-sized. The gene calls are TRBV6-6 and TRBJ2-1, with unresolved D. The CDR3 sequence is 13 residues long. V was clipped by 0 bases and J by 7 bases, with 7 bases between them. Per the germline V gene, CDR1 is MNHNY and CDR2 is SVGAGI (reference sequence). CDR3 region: CASSYSVRNEQFF. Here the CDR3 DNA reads TGTGCCAGCAGTTACTCTGTCCGGAATGAGCAGTTCTTC.

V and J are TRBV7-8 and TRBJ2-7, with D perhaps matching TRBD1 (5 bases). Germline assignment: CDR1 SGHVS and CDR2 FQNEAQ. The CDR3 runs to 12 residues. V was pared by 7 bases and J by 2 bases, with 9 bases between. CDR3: CASKGAAYEQYF. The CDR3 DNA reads TGTGCCAGCAAAGGGGCGGCCTACGAGCAGTACTTC.

CDR3 nucleotide sequence: TGTGCCAGCAGGTCCTCGGAAAAACTGTTTTTT. Translation: CASRSSEKLFF. The chain recombines TRBV7-8 with TRBJ1-4; D remains ambiguous. Germline V gene lookup returns CDR1 SGHVS and CDR2 FQNEAQ. This CDR3 comprises 11 residues. The ends were cut back, 6 bases at V and 8 bases at J, with 7 bases in the middle.